This T cell receptor (beta chain) was sequenced for a study of T-cell reconstitution after alpha-beta-depleted transplantation in children. This CDR3 is built from 13 residues. Trimming pared 4 bases from V and 0 bases from J, leaving 8 bases between. Germline-derived CDR1 and CDR2 are SQVTM and ANQGSEA. TCRbeta library construction was performed incorporating unique molecular identifiers. TCRdb reprocessed the PCR reads with MiXCR, giving one entry per CDR3 protein. The sample lists 450,000 to 600,000 distinct CDR3 sequences, about 17% occurring once. This clonotype was seen only a few times. The sample in question was PBMCs from the stem cell graft donor, obtained from the stem cell graft. The chain has TRBV29-1 and TRBJ2-3, with D unclear. The TCR comes from a human donor who donated a stem cell graft to a child with acute lymphoblastic leukemia. CDR3 protein: CSVAGQSTDTQYF. The CDR3 DNA sequence: TGCAGCGTTGCCGGTCAAAGCACAGATACGCAGTATTTT.